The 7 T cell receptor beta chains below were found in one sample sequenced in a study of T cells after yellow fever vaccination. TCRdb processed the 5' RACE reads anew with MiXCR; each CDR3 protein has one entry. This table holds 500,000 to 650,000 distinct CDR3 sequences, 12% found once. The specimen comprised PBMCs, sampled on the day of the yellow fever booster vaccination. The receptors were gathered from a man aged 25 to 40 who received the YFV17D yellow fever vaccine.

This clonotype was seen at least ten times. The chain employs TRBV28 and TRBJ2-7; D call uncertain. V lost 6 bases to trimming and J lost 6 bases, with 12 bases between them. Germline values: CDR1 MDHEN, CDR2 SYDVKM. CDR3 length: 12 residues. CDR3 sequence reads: CASSLPSSEQYF. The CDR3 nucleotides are TGTGCCAGCAGCCTCCCCAGTTCCGAGCAGTACTTC.

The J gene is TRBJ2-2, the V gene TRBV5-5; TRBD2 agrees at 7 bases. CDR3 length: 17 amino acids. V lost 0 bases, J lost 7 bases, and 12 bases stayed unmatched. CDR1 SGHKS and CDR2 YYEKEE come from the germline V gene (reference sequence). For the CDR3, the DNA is TGTGCCAGCAGCTTGGCCGGACTTTCCCCGGGAGGCGGGGAGCTGTTTTTT. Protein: CASSLAGLSPGGGELFF.

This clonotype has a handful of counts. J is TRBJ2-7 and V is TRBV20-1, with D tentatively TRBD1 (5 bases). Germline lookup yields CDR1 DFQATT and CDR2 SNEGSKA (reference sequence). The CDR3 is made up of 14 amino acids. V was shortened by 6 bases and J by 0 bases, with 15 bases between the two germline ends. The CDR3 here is CSAPLPGPSYEQYF. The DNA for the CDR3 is TGCAGTGCCCCCCTTCCAGGGCCCTCCTACGAGCAGTACTTC.

Here the CDR3 DNA reads TGTGCCAGCAGTACCGGGACAGGGGCCAGAGGGCAGTACTTC. This gives the protein CASSTGTGARGQYF. The chain employs TRBV12-3 or TRBV12-4 and TRBJ2-7, with TRBD1 identical over 10 bases. The CDR3 totals 14 residues. The trim removed 5 bases at V and 9 bases at J, leaving 10 bases unmatched.

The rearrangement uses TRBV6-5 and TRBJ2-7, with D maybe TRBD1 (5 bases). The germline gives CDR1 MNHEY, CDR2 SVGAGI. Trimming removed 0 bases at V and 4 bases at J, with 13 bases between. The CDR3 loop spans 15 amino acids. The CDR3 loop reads CASSYSQAGWYEQYF. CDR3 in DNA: TGTGCCAGCAGTTACTCGCAGGCAGGGTGGTACGAGCAGTACTTC.

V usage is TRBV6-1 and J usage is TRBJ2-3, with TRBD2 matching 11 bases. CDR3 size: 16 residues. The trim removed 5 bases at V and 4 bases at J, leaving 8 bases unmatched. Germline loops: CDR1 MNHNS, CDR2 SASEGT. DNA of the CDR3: TGTGCCAGCAGTCCCTTAGCGGGAGGGCCTGCAGATACGCAGTATTTT. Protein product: CASSPLAGGPADTQYF.

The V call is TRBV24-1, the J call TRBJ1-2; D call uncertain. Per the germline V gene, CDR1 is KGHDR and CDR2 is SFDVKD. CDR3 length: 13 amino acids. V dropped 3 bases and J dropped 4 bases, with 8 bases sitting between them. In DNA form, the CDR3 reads TGTGCCACCAGTGATCGAGATTCCTATGGCTACACCTTC. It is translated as CATSDRDSYGYTF.